The next 12 T cell receptor beta chains were all read from a single sample in a study of Ad26.COV2.S vaccination and SARS-CoV-2 variants (dated by TCRdb to the early 2020s). The sample's time point label, decoded: individuals recovered from natural SARS-CoV-2 infection. Library preparation employed the immunoSEQ multiplex PCR assay. This immuneACCESS table, as held by TCRdb, lists in-frame sequences with V and J called but not all clones. Of the missing ones, under half trace to an unresolved V gene in checked studies; the others have no known cause. This sample holds about 180,000 clones; roughly 85% were observed only once. The ten biggest clones cover over 4.5% of the sample. Sequenced here: peripheral blood, sampled after recovery from COVID-19. The receptors stem from a human donor who had recovered from COVID-19.

This clone occurred once. V and J are TRBV12-3 or TRBV12-4 and TRBJ1-2; D gene ambiguous. V was trimmed by 5 bases and J by 6 bases, leaving 13 bases between them. This CDR3 spans 13 amino acids. The CDR3 is CASSPIEGNGYTF. The CDR3 DNA sequence: TGTGCCAGCAGTCCAATAGAAGGGAATGGCTACACCTTC.

The chain carries TRBV7-3 and TRBJ2-3, with D perhaps matching TRBD1 (5 bases). Trimming pared 0 bases from V and 0 bases from J, leaving 7 bases between. CDR1 is SGHTA and CDR2 is FQGTGA in the germline V gene. The CDR3 length is 15 residues. In nucleotides, the CDR3 is TGTGCCAGCAGCTTAACCAGGGCAAGCACAGATACGCAGTATTTT. It is translated as CASSLTRASTDTQYF.

Points on this clone: This CDR3 is also generated by other DNA sequences in the sample. This chain connects TRBV5-1 to TRBJ2-7, with TRBD1 as a possible D gene (5 bases). Germline V CDR1 and CDR2: SGHRS, YFSETQ. Trimming shortened V by 1 base and J by 4 bases, and 18 bases separated the two germline ends. The CDR3 is made up of 16 amino acids. Written as DNA, the CDR3 is TGCGCCAGCAGCTTGACCTCCTCGGGTAGGGGATACGAGCAGTACTTC. This encodes CASSLTSSGRGYEQYF.

This clone was seen just once. V usage is TRBV28 and J usage is TRBJ2-1; no firm D call. The CDR3 consists of 17 residues. The germline V gene encodes CDR1 MDHEN and CDR2 SYDVKM. The germline V and J ends were trimmed by 4 bases and 2 bases, with 18 bases remaining between them. The CDR3 region has the DNA TGTGCCAGCAGTTCGCCAATATCTAAGGACGCCTACAATGAGCAGTTCTTC. Its translation is CASSSPISKDAYNEQFF.

This clone was observed a few times. The chain recombines TRBV10-1 with TRBJ2-3; tentative D call: TRBD1 (5 bases). Germline values: CDR1 WNHNN, CDR2 SYGVQD (reference sequence). The CDR3 has 12 residues. Trimming shortened V by 8 bases and J by 0 bases, and 6 bases separated the two germline ends. CDR3 DNA: TGCGCCAGCGGGGCTAGCACAGATACGCAGTATTTT. Amino acids: CASGASTDTQYF.

The chain links TRBV27 to TRBJ1-2; D is uncertain. CDR3 length: 14 residues. CDR1 is MNHEY and CDR2 is SMNVEV in the germline V gene (reference sequence). V lost 2 bases and J lost 3, with 10 bases in between. The CDR3 here is CASSLDPLYYGYTF. DNA of the CDR3: TGTGCCAGCAGTTTAGACCCGCTATACTATGGCTACACCTTC.

The chain couples TRBV2 to TRBJ1-1; D gene unclear. This CDR3 comprises 13 residues. Per germline, CDR1 SNHLY and CDR2 FYNNEI. Deletions cut 8 bases from V and 1 base from J, with 11 bases between. In DNA form, the CDR3 reads TGTGCCAGCCTCGGACGGAGGAACACTGAAGCTTTCTTT. It yields the protein CASLGRRNTEAFF. Looking up the rest from reference TRBV2 and TRBJ1-1 gives the full variable domain: EPEVTQTPSHQVTQMGQEVILRCVPISNHLYFYWYRQILGQKVEFLVSFYNNEISEKSEIFDDQFSVERPDGSNFTLKIRSTKLEDSAMYFCASLGRRNTEAFFGQGTRLTVV.

The chain carries TRBV19 and TRBJ2-1; D is undetermined. The germline V gene has CDR1 LNHDA and CDR2 SQIVND (reference sequence). The CDR3 totals 16 residues. V was pared by 4 bases and J by 0 bases, with 13 bases between. CDR3 sequence reads: CASSNRPLSSYNEQFF. The CDR3 nucleotides read TGTGCCAGTAGTAACCGACCGCTCAGCTCCTACAATGAGCAGTTCTTC.

The rearrangement joins TRBV30 to TRBJ1-2, with D unresolved. This CDR3 has 13 amino acids. Germline CDR1 GTSNPN, CDR2 SVGIG (reference sequence). The ends were cut back, 0 bases at V and 7 bases at J, with 12 bases in the middle. Here the CDR3 DNA reads TGTGCCTGGAGTGTACATCGCGGGAGTGGCTACACCTTC. It yields the protein CAWSVHRGSGYTF.

This chain joins TRBV9 and TRBJ2-1, with 9 nucleotides matching TRBD2. Losses at the gene ends were 0 bases for V and 2 bases for J; bases not matched to a gene: 9. The CDR3 covers 18 residues. CDR1 is SGDLS and CDR2 is YYNGEE in the germline V gene. As DNA, the CDR3 is TGTGCCAGCAGCGTAGTAGGTTTTAGCGGGGGACCCTACAATGAGCAGTTCTTC. This codes for CASSVVGFSGGPYNEQFF.

The rearrangement joins TRBV7-9 to TRBJ2-1; unclear D gene. The CDR3 contains 16 residues. V dropped 4 bases and J dropped 0 bases, with 13 bases sitting between them. Germline V gives CDR1 SEHNR, CDR2 FQNEAQ (reference sequence). CDR3 in amino acids: CASSSRPDSSYNEQFF. The CDR3, as DNA: TGTGCCAGCAGCTCGCGGCCGGATAGCTCCTACAATGAGCAGTTCTTC.

The V and J genes are TRBV13 and TRBJ2-7; TRBD1 or TRBD2 may be the D gene (5 bases each). Trimming left V 0 bases short and J 1 base short, with 19 bases between. This CDR3 has 18 amino acids. The germline V gene encodes CDR1 PRHDT and CDR2 FYEKMQ (reference sequence). The CDR3 DNA reads TGTGCCAGCAGCTTAGGCCTACAGCCCGAGGGGATTTCCTACGAGCAGTACTTC. Translation gives CASSLGLQPEGISYEQYF.